Shown below are 25 T cell receptor beta chains from a single sample sequenced in a study of T cells in Graves' hyperthyroidism and ophthalmopathy. The source material, RNA transcripts, was used to amplify TCR beta CDR3 regions. When the TCR CDR3 underwent first-round RT-PCR, the HTBI primer set was used. TCRdb called the multiplex PCR reads again in MiXCR, with one record for every CDR3 protein. Seen here are hundreds of thousands of distinct CDR3 sequences, 40% to 55% observed once, and the top ten hold just under 8.5%. Sequences were obtained from peripheral blood or thyroid tissue (not recorded which). These receptors originate from a woman younger than 35 with Graves' hyperthyroidism.

The gene calls are TRBV7-9 and TRBJ1-5; D is unresolved. Germline assignment: CDR1 SEHNR and CDR2 FQNEAQ (reference sequence). The CDR3 length is 13 residues. V shed 5 bases and J shed 6 bases, with 11 bases lying between them. The CDR3 sequence is CASSRVGSQPQHF. CDR3 DNA: TGTGCCAGCAGCCGTGTAGGCAGTCAGCCCCAGCATTTT.

This clonotype was observed at least ten times. The chain combines TRBV2 with TRBJ1-2, with a tentative D call TRBD1 (5 bases). CDR1 is SNHLY and CDR2 is FYNNEI in the germline V gene. With 5 bases removed from V and 7 bases from J, the gap between germline ends came to 8 bases. The CDR3 contains 11 residues. The DNA of the CDR3 is TGTGCCAGCAGTATGGGACTTGGCTACACCTTC. Amino acid sequence: CASSMGLGYTF.

This clonotype came up many times. The chain uses TRBV7-8 and TRBJ1-2; D uncertain. Trimming took 5 bases from V and 4 from J, leaving 14 bases between them. Germline lookup yields CDR1 SGHVS and CDR2 FQNEAQ. This CDR3 is built from 14 residues. The CDR3 region has the DNA TGTGCCAGCAGCCGAAAACGGACGCCCTATGGCTACACCTTC. Protein sequence: CASSRKRTPYGYTF.

In this sample, this clonotype turned up a few times. The chain joins TRBV25-1 to TRBJ1-1; maybe TRBD1 (5 bases). The CDR3 extends over 14 amino acids. V was pared by 7 bases and J by 1 base, with 13 bases between. Germline values: CDR1 MGHDK, CDR2 SYGVNS. CDR3 nucleotide sequence: TGTGCCAGCATGTGGGGGTTTGAGAACACTGAAGCTTTCTTT. It encodes CASMWGFENTEAFF.

This chain joins TRBV11-1 and TRBJ2-7; 9 positions agree with TRBD2. Trimming at V came to 4 bases and at J to 3 bases, leaving 7 bases not matched to a gene. Germline V gene sequence: CDR1 SGHAT, CDR2 FQDESV (reference sequence). CDR3 size: 15 residues. The CDR3 DNA is TGTGCCAGCAGCTCCCAGCGGGGGGACCTCTACGAGCAGTACTTC. This translates into CASSSQRGDLYEQYF.

This clonotype has ten or more counts. This chain joins TRBV29-1 and TRBJ1-4, with a tentative D call TRBD1 (6 bases). CDR1 is SQVTM and CDR2 is ANQGSEA in the germline V gene. The CDR3 runs to 13 residues. V lost 4 bases and J lost 6, with 12 bases in between. The CDR3 loop reads CSVAGGGHEKLFF. The CDR3 DNA reads TGCAGCGTTGCGGGAGGGGGGCATGAAAAACTGTTTTTT.

This chain links TRBV7-3 with TRBJ1-4, with D perhaps TRBD1 (5 bases). The length of the CDR3 is 15 residues. Germline CDR1 SGHTA, CDR2 FQGTGA. V was clipped by 5 bases and J by 7 bases, with 17 bases between them. The CDR3 DNA follows: TGTGCCAGCAGCGTCCTACCGGGTGGGACTGAAAAACTGTTTTTT. As protein: CASSVLPGGTEKLFF.

This chain connects TRBV19 to TRBJ2-7; the match to TRBD2 covers 10 bases. This CDR3 comprises 15 residues. Per the germline V gene, CDR1 is LNHDA and CDR2 is SQIVND (reference sequence). Trimming removed 8 bases from V and 0 bases from J; junction bases left unmatched: 7. The CDR3 DNA is TGTGCCAGTCGCACCGAGCGGGAGGGCTCCTACGAGCAGTACTTC. Translating it yields CASRTEREGSYEQYF.

The chain couples TRBV29-1 to TRBJ1-4, with D uncertain. Germline CDR1 and CDR2: SQVTM and ANQGSEA. V shed 7 bases and J shed 5 bases, with 14 bases lying between them. There are 13 residues in the CDR3. This chain's CDR3 is CSGGLYGNEKLFF. CDR3 in DNA: TGCAGCGGTGGACTCTACGGGAATGAAAAACTGTTTTTT.

The rearrangement links TRBV20-1 to TRBJ2-5, with 7 positions matching TRBD2. V shed 6 bases, J shed 7 bases, and the junction held 14 bases outside the gene matches. Germline V gives CDR1 DFQATT, CDR2 SNEGSKA (reference sequence). The CDR3 is 14 amino acids. DNA of the CDR3: TGCAGTGCCCCCGGGGCGGGAGCGTCGGGGACCCAGTACTTC. Translation gives CSAPGAGASGTQYF.

This clonotype was counted once. The rearrangement links TRBV12-3 or TRBV12-4 to TRBJ2-7; a possible D gene is TRBD1 (5 bases). The CDR3 contains 13 residues. V was pared by 6 bases and J by 6 bases, with 15 bases between. The CDR3: CASRLVGPREQYF. DNA of the CDR3: TGTGCCAGCAGATTGGTGGGGCCACGCGAGCAGTACTTC.

The V gene is TRBV7-6, the J gene TRBJ2-5, with D tentatively TRBD1 (5 bases). Germline V gene data show CDR1 as SGHVS and CDR2 as FNYEAQ. Trimming took 5 bases from V and 0 from J, leaving 16 bases between them. The CDR3 runs 16 residues. CDR3 protein: CASSQPTHRHQETQYF. In nucleotides, the CDR3 is TGTGCCAGCAGCCAGCCAACCCACAGGCACCAAGAGACCCAGTACTTC.

Points on this clonotype: The CDR3 carries no conserved terminal phenylalanine or tryptophan, so it likely arises from a read error. Because the CDR3's place on the DNA is in doubt, the DNA is left out and the CDR3 is given as listed by TCRdb. CDR3 loop: CASSSRFLS. The chain recombines TRBV7-9 with TRBJ1-6. The CDR3 length is 9 residues, termini included. CDR1 is SEHNR, CDR2 FQNEAQ, per germline (reference sequence).

This clonotype has a handful of counts. The V call is TRBV7-9, the J call TRBJ1-2, with TRBD1 matching over 7 bases. Germline assignment: CDR1 SEHNR and CDR2 FQNEAQ (reference sequence). The CDR3 is 14 residues long. Losses at the gene ends were 1 base for V and 8 bases for J; bases not matched to a gene: 7. The CDR3 is CASSLGSGQDGYTF. Here the CDR3 DNA reads TGTGCCAGCAGCTTAGGTAGCGGACAGGACGGCTACACCTTC.

The chain joins TRBV12-3 or TRBV12-4 to TRBJ1-5; D is uncertain. CDR3 length equals 15 residues. Between the trimmed V and J ends, which lost 5 bases and 1 base, there was a span of 12 bases. The CDR3 sequence: CASSERTGSNQPQHF. The CDR3 DNA sequence: TGTGCCAGCAGTGAACGGACTGGGAGCAATCAGCCCCAGCATTTT.

Worth noting for this clonotype: This CDR3 is missing its conserved last phenylalanine or tryptophan, likely due to a read error. The DNA is left out, because the CDR3 cannot be placed on it with certainty; the CDR3 is given as TCRdb lists it. The V and J genes are TRBV9 and TRBJ1-1; the table's D gene call, TRBD1, was not cross checked with the DNA. Germline V lookup: CDR1 SGDLS, CDR2 YYNGEE. The length of the CDR3 is 10 amino acids, counting both ends. The chain's CDR3 is CASSVRDRLY.

This clonotype was counted between two and nine times. CDR3 bases: TGTGCCAGCAGCCTCAGACTAGCGGGAGACCAAGAGACCCAGTACTTC. This codes for CASSLRLAGDQETQYF. The chain recombines TRBV7-9 with TRBJ2-5; TRBD2 matches 12 bases. The J segment lost 0 bases and the V segment lost 5 bases, leaving 4 bases of the junction unmatched. Germline CDR1 and CDR2: SEHNR and FQNEAQ (reference sequence). The CDR3 loop spans 16 amino acids.

V and J are TRBV29-1 and TRBJ2-7, with a tentative D call TRBD1 (7 bases). V lost 3 bases and J lost 3, with 12 bases in between. CDR3 length: 13 residues. The germline CDR1 and CDR2 sequences are SQVTM and ANQGSEA. CDR3 nucleotide sequence: TGCAGCGTTGAGGAGGGGGCGGGCTACGAGCAGTACTTC. It encodes CSVEEGAGYEQYF.

The table lists this clonotype with many counts. The chain joins TRBV7-2 to TRBJ2-7, with 7 nucleotides matching TRBD2. V was pared by 5 bases and J by 1 base, with 8 bases of the junction left unmatched. Germline CDR1 and CDR2: SGHTA and FQGNSA. The CDR3 loop spans 15 amino acids. The CDR3 DNA is TGTGCCAGCAGCCGGGGACTAACCGATTCCTACGAGCAGTACTTC. Encoded protein: CASSRGLTDSYEQYF.

The V and J genes are TRBV10-3 and TRBJ2-2, with TRBD1 identical over 9 bases. The CDR3 extends over 13 amino acids. Losses at the gene ends were 8 bases for V and 6 bases for J; bases not matched to a gene: 4. From germline, CDR1 is ENHRY and CDR2 SYGVKD. The CDR3 DNA is TGTGCCATCGGTACAGGGGGCTCCGGGGAGCTGTTTTTT. The encoded protein is CAIGTGGSGELFF.

The chain combines TRBV11-1 with TRBJ2-7, with 7 bases fitting TRBD2. Germline V gene data show CDR1 as SGHAT and CDR2 as FQDESV (reference sequence). V gave up 6 bases and J gave up 5 bases; unmatched junction bases: 10. This CDR3 is built from 14 residues. Here the CDR3 DNA reads TGTGCCAGCAGTGAAGAGGGAGGGTGGGACGAGCAGTACTTC. The encoded protein is CASSEEGGWDEQYF.

The rearrangement links TRBV15 to TRBJ2-1; 7 bases fit TRBD2. Germline trimming cut 4 bases from V and 0 bases from J; bases unmatched to any gene: 0. Germline V gene data show CDR1 as LNHNV and CDR2 as YYDKDF (reference sequence). CDR3 size: 14 residues. The CDR3 reads CATSKRGSYNEQFF. CDR3 in DNA: TGTGCCACCAGCAAGCGGGGCTCCTACAATGAGCAGTTCTTC.

Many counts were recorded for this clonotype. The chain has TRBV29-1 and TRBJ1-1; D ambiguous. Germline assignment: CDR1 SQVTM and CDR2 ANQGSEA. CDR3 length: 12 amino acids. V dropped 4 bases and J dropped 5 bases, with 11 bases sitting between them. CDR3: CSVGEIGTEAFF. CDR3 in DNA: TGCAGCGTTGGAGAGATCGGGACTGAAGCTTTCTTT.

The table lists this clonotype with a count of one. The rearrangement uses TRBV19 and TRBJ1-3; the D is unclear. This CDR3 is 16 amino acids long. Trimming removed 2 bases from V and 2 bases from J, with 13 bases in between. Looked up from germline, CDR1 is LNHDA and CDR2 is SQIVND (reference sequence). The CDR3 sequence is CASSILRTDTGNTIYF. Written as DNA, the CDR3 is TGTGCCAGTAGTATACTTAGGACCGATACTGGAAACACCATATATTTT.

Regarding this clonotype: The junction and the germline gene differ at one end; a read error may be behind it. DNA for the CDR3: TGTGCTAGCAGTCGGGACATGGGGTACGAGCAGTACTTC. Amino acids: CASSRDMGYEQYF. The V call is TRBV7-7, the J call TRBJ2-7, with a weak D call TRBD1 (6 bases). CDR3 length: 13 amino acids. CDR1 is SSHAT and CDR2 is FNYEAQ in the germline V gene (reference sequence).